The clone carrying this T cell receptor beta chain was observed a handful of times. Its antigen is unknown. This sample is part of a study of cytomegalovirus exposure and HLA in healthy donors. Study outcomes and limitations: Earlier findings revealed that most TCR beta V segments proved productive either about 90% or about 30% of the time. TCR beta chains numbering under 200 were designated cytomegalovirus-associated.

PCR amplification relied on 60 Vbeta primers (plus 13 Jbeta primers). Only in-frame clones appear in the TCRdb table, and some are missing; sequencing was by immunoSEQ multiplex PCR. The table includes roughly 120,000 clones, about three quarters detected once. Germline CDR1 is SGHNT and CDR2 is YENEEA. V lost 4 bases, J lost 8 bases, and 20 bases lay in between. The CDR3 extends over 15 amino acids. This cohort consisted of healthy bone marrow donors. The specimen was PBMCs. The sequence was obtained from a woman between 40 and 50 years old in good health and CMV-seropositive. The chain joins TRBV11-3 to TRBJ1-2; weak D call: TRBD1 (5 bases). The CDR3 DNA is TGTGCCAGCAGCTCAAACCCCGGGGGTGGAGAAGGCTACACCTTC. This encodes CASSSNPGGGEGYTF.